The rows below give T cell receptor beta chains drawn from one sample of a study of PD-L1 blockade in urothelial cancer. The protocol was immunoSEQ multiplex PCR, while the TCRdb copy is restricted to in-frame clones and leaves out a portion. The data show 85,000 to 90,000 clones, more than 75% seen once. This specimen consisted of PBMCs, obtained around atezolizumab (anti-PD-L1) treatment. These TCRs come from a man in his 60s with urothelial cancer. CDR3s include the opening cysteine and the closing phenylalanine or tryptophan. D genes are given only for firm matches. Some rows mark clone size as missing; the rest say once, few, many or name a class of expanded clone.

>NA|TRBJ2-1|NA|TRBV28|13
TGTGCCAGCAGTCCCTTCCGCAGGGGCTGGAAGTTCTTC
CASSPFRRGWKFF
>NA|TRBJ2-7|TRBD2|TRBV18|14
TGTGCCAGCTCTACGGCCGGGGGGGGATACGAGCAGTACTTC
CASSTAGGGYEQYF
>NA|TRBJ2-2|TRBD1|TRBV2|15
TGTGCCAGCAGGGACAGGGAAGAGAACACCGGGGAGCTGTTTTTT
CASRDREENTGELFF
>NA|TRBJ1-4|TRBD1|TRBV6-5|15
TGTGCCAGCAGTATTGACAGGGGATATAATGAAAAACTGTTTTTT
CASSIDRGYNEKLFF
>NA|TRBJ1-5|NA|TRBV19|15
TGTGCCAGTACCCCCTGGGGCAATAGCAATCAGCCCCAGCATTTT
CASTPWGNSNQPQHF
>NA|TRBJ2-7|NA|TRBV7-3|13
TGTGCCAGCAGCTTAGGCCCTTCCTACGAGCAGTACTTC
CASSLGPSYEQYF
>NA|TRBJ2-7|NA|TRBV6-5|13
TGTGCCAGCAGTCTGGGACACCTCTACGAGCAGTACTTC
CASSLGHLYEQYF
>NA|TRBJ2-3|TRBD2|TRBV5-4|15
TGTGCCAGCAGCAGGACTAGCGGGACCGTAGATACGCAGTATTTT
CASSRTSGTVDTQYF
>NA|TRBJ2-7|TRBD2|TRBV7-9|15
TGTGCCAGCAGCAATCTAGCGGGGGCCTTCTACGAGCAGTACTTC
CASSNLAGAFYEQYF
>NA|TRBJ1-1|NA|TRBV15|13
TGTGCCACCAGCAGAGATCACGGGGGTGAAGCTTTCTTT
CATSRDHGGEAFF
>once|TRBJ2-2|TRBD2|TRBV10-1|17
TGCGCCAGCAGCGCGACTAGCGGGAGTTGGAACACCGGGGAGCTGTTTTTT
CASSATSGSWNTGELFF
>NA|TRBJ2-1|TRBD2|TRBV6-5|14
TGTGCCAGCAGTTACACTAGCGTTGACAATGAGCAGTTCTTC
CASSYTSVDNEQFF
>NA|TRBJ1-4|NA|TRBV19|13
TGTGCCAGTAGTCAGGCCCGGGGTGAAAAACTGTTTTTT
CASSQARGEKLFF
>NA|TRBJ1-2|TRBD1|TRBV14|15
TGTGCCAGCAGCCAGGACAGGGGAGGCGCCTATGGCTACACCTTC
CASSQDRGGAYGYTF